This entry describes one TCR beta chain. This entry comes from a study of blood T cells in healthy people across ages. Together with a sample-barcoded 5' primer, a J-beta primer mix was included in a second PCR lasting roughly 6 to 12 cycles. TCRdb fed the 5' RACE reads into MiXCR, producing one record per CDR3 protein. The sample lists 1,300,000 or so distinct CDR3 sequences, approximately 59% seen once, with approximately 7% in the top ten. Germline CDR1 and CDR2: SQVTM and ANQGSEA. The CDR3 is made up of 16 amino acids. The V gene lost 1 base and the J gene lost 7 bases, with 23 bases spanning the gap.

The sample comprised blood. This chain connects TRBV29-1 to TRBJ2-7, with D maybe TRBD1 (5 bases). The TCR was taken from a man aged 18 to 30 in good health. The CDR3 loop is CSVEARQRSSYNEQYF. The DNA for the CDR3 is TGCAGCGTTGAAGCACGACAGAGAAGCTCCTACAATGAGCAGTACTTC.